The T cell receptor beta chain under discussion was sequenced for a study of OX40 agonist ivuxolimab in advanced cancers. Study context: Three partial responders included one hepatocellular carcinoma patient and two cutaneous melanoma patients. Overall study findings and caveats: It was not determined which antigens were specifically recognized by the peripheral T cells that had undergone clonal expansion.

Some clones are missing from TCRdb's copy, which holds only in-frame ones; the method was immunoSEQ multiplex PCR. This table has approximately 64,000 clones, 85% appearing once. This clone was found once. Its antigen is unknown. Looked up from germline, CDR1 is SGHNT and CDR2 is YYREEE (reference sequence). With 0 bases removed from V and 2 bases from J, the gap between germline ends came to 8 bases. This CDR3 has 14 amino acids. Blood samples were obtained at baseline, cycle 4 day 1, and cycle 7 day 1. The material sequenced was CD4+ or CD8+ T cells sorted from blood, taken in a trial of the OX40 agonist ivuxolimab. The receptor's source is an adult with an advanced solid tumor such as melanoma, head and neck, liver or kidney cancer. The J gene is TRBJ2-5, the V gene TRBV5-4; D might be TRBD2 (5 bases). The CDR3 nucleotides read TGTGCCAGCAGCTTGGGAGGAGGTCAAGAGACCCAGTACTTC. Translated, it gives CASSLGGGQETQYF.